The rows below give T cell receptor beta chains drawn from one sample of a study of regulatory T cells. TCRdb's table, derived via immunoSEQ multiplex PCR, lists solely in-frame clones and lacks some. The sample lists approximately 37,000 clones, around 91% seen once, with more than 2% in the top ten. What was sequenced was conventional CD4+ T cells sorted from blood. These receptors were taken from a person under 30 with CD3G deficiency. Each CDR3 is given with its conserved first and last residue. The D gene is left open where the match is weak. Rows give clone size only sometimes, using once, few, many, or a class for an expanded clone.

d_call,clone_size,v_call,j_call,cdr3_nt,cdr3_aa
.,.,TRBV6-1,TRBJ1-4,TGTGCCAGCAGTGCTTACAGGGATAAACTGTTTTTT,CASSAYRDKLFF
TRBD1,.,TRBV28,TRBJ2-7,TGTGCCAGCAGTTTCCTGGGACAGGGGTACCCCCACGAGCAGTACTTC,CASSFLGQGYPHEQYF
TRBD2,.,TRBV5-1,TRBJ2-1,TGCGCCAGCAGCTTGGCACTAGCGGGGAGCAATGAGCAGTTCTTC,CASSLALAGSNEQFF
.,.,TRBV28,TRBJ2-3,TGTGCCAGCTCTAGCTTAGGGGATACGCAGTATTTT,CASSSLGDTQYF
TRBD1,once,TRBV19,TRBJ1-1,TGTGCCAGTAGTACCGACAGGGGGAACACTGAAGCTTTCTTT,CASSTDRGNTEAFF
TRBD2,.,TRBV5-1,TRBJ2-3,TGCGCCAGCAGCTTTCGACTAGCGGGAACAGATACGCAGTATTTT,CASSFRLAGTDTQYF
TRBD1,.,TRBV11-2,TRBJ1-1,TGTGCCAGCAGCAGCGGGACAGGGCGGACTGAAGCTTTCTTT,CASSSGTGRTEAFF
.,.,TRBV18,TRBJ1-1,TGTGCCAGCTCACCTCACCACACCACTGAAGCTTTCTTT,CASSPHHTTEAFF
TRBD2,.,TRBV18,TRBJ2-3,TGTGCCAGCTCACCCCAAGCGGGGGGGAGTCGAACAGATACGCAGTATTTT,CASSPQAGGSRTDTQYF
TRBD1,.,TRBV7-9,TRBJ2-3,TGTGCCAGCAGCCCCCAGGGGGGCACAGATACGCAGTATTTT,CASSPQGGTDTQYF
.,.,TRBV28,TRBJ2-2,TGTGCCAGCAGTTTAAACAGACTAGGGGCCGGGGAGCTGTTTTTT,CASSLNRLGAGELFF
.,.,TRBV6-6,TRBJ1-1,TGTGCCAGCAGCACCTGGGAGAACACTGAAGCTTTCTTT,CASSTWENTEAFF
TRBD1,.,TRBV28,TRBJ1-5,TGTGCCAGCAGCAAGGGACAGACTAGCAATCAGCCCCAGCATTTT,CASSKGQTSNQPQHF
TRBD2,.,TRBV6-1,TRBJ2-7,TGTGCCAGCAGCGAGGGACTAGCAGCGAACTACGAGCAGTACTTT,CASSEGLAANYEQYF
.,.,TRBV6-1,TRBJ2-7,TGTGCCAGCAGTCCCCAGGTTTCCTACGAGCAGTACTTC,CASSPQVSYEQYF
TRBD1,.,TRBV6-6,TRBJ1-2,TGTGCCAGCAGTCCGAGGGGGCACTATGGCTACACCTTC,CASSPRGHYGYTF
.,once,TRBV28,TRBJ2-1,TGTGCCAGCAGTTTTCCCGACACTAATGAGCAGTTCTTC,CASSFPDTNEQFF
.,.,TRBV11-2,TRBJ2-3,TGTGCCAGTTCCCCCCGACTAGGTCGAGTAGTGGCAGATACGCAGTATTTT,CASSPRLGRVVADTQYF
.,.,TRBV30,TRBJ2-7,TGTGCCTGGAGCCAATACAAGGGGTCCTACGAGCAGTACTTC,CAWSQYKGSYEQYF
TRBD1,.,TRBV28,TRBJ1-1,TGTGCCAGCAGTCCCCACAGGGGCTGGAACACTGAAGCTTTCTTT,CASSPHRGWNTEAFF
TRBD1,.,TRBV28,TRBJ1-2,TGTGCCAGCAGTCAACCGGGACAGTATGGCTACACCTTC,CASSQPGQYGYTF
.,.,TRBV6-1,TRBJ2-2,TGTGCCAGCAGTGACCCGACAGCGAACACCGGGGAGCTGTTTTTT,CASSDPTANTGELFF
TRBD2,few,TRBV6-1,TRBJ2-7,TGTGCCAGCAGTGAGGGGGGGACTGGCATCGGCGAGCAGTACTTC,CASSEGGTGIGEQYF
TRBD1,.,TRBV6-6,TRBJ2-5,TGTGCCAGCAGTGGGCCGGGACAGGGACTCAAGCAGTACTTC,CASSGPGQGLKQYF
.,once,TRBV20-1,TRBJ1-1,TGCAGTGCTACTAGGAACACTGAAGCTTTCTTT,CSATRNTEAFF
.,once,TRBV9,TRBJ2-3,TGTGCCAGCAGCGTAACGGGAGTGGAAGATACGCAGTATTTT,CASSVTGVEDTQYF
.,.,TRBV28,TRBJ2-3,TGTGCCAGCAGTTTTGGCCAGAGCACAGATACGCAGTATTTT,CASSFGQSTDTQYF
TRBD1,.,TRBV28,TRBJ2-2,TGTGCCAGCAGCCCGACCGGGACAGGGTTGAGCACCGGGGAGCTGTTTTTT,CASSPTGTGLSTGELFF
.,.,TRBV5-1,TRBJ2-7,TGCGCCAGCAGCCCAATGGGGGTTTACGAGCAGTACTTC,CASSPMGVYEQYF
.,.,TRBV5-1,TRBJ2-7,TGCGCCAGCAGCCCGGAGGCCTCCTACGAGCAGTACTTC,CASSPEASYEQYF
.,few,TRBV19,TRBJ1-1,TGTGCCAGTAAAAGCAACACTGAAGCTTTCTTT,CASKSNTEAFF
.,few,TRBV28,TRBJ2-1,TGTGCCAGCAGTTTAAACGGGAGAGGTGGGACTGAGCAGTTCTTC,CASSLNGRGGTEQFF
TRBD1,.,TRBV6-1,TRBJ2-7,TGTGCCAGCAGTGAAGCAGGGACAGAAGCCTACGAGCAGTACTTC,CASSEAGTEAYEQYF
TRBD1,.,TRBV7-2,TRBJ2-1,TGTGCCAGCAGCTACACGGACAGGAGCTACAATGAGCAGTTCTTC,CASSYTDRSYNEQFF
.,.,TRBV19,TRBJ1-1,TGTGCCAGTAGTCGTGGGGGCCGGAACACTGAAGCTTTCTTT,CASSRGGRNTEAFF
TRBD1,.,TRBV11-3,TRBJ2-7,TGTGCCAGCAGCCATGGACAGGGATCGTACGAGCAGTACTTC,CASSHGQGSYEQYF
.,.,TRBV28,TRBJ2-3,TGTGCCAGCAGTTTCGGCGGGACTAGCACAGATACGCAGTATTTT,CASSFGGTSTDTQYF
.,.,TRBV6-1,TRBJ1-1,TGTGCCAGCAGAGTGCGTTTGAACACTGAAGCTTTCTTT,CASRVRLNTEAFF
.,once,TRBV28,TRBJ2-7,TGTGCCAGCAGTTTAAACTACCCATACGAGCAGTACTTC,CASSLNYPYEQYF
TRBD2,few,TRBV13,TRBJ2-5,TGTGCCAGCAGCTTACGACCCAGGGAGGGGATCGAAGAGACCCAGTACTTC,CASSLRPREGIEETQYF
.,once,TRBV28,TRBJ1-6,TGTGCCAGCAGTTTCGACGGTTCCTATAATTCACCCCTCCACTTT,CASSFDGSYNSPLHF
TRBD1,.,TRBV6-1,TRBJ2-1,TGTGCCAGCAGCCGACAGGGGGCGGGTGAGCAGTTCTTC,CASSRQGAGEQFF